This T cell receptor (beta chain) was sequenced for a study of T cells after yellow fever vaccination. Per the germline V gene, CDR1 is MNHEY and CDR2 is SVGEGT. This CDR3 is built from 12 residues. The germline V and J ends were trimmed by 3 bases and 6 bases, with 6 bases remaining between them. A process of 5'RACE template switching, which added a universal primer site and UMIs, was used to make TCR cDNA. TCRdb fed the 5' RACE reads into MiXCR, producing one record per CDR3 protein. The data show around 600,000 distinct CDR3 sequences, with roughly 12% seen just once and 15% held by the top ten. This clonotype has only a few counts.

The material was PBMCs, obtained on the day of the yellow fever booster vaccination. The gene calls are TRBV6-2 or TRBV6-3 and TRBJ2-1, with D hard to call. The receptor's source is a man under 40 who received the YFV17D yellow fever vaccine. As DNA, the CDR3 is TGTGCCAGCAGTTATATAGGCAATGAGCAGTTCTTC. Its translation is CASSYIGNEQFF.